This TCR beta chain comes out of a study of cytomegalovirus exposure and HLA in healthy donors. PCR used 60 Vbeta primers and 13 Jbeta primers. Sequenced by immunoSEQ multiplex PCR; TCRdb stores in-frame clones only, minus some. The sample gives 150,000 to 200,000 clones, 81% of which show up once; around 1.9% is in the top ten. The CDR3 runs 16 residues. Germline CDR1 and CDR2: SEHNR and FQNEAQ (reference sequence). Concerning this clone: The junction departs from germline at one end; a sequencing error may be responsible.

The sequencing sample was made of PBMCs. This receptor was identified in a man aged 18-30 years in good health and CMV-seronegative. The rearrangement joins TRBV7-9 to TRBJ2-2; tentative D call: TRBD2 (7 bases). CDR3 nucleotide sequence: TGTTCCAGCAGACCTGTGGGGGGGCTGTACACCGGGGAGCTGTTTTTT. This sequence encodes CSSRPVGGLYTGELFF.